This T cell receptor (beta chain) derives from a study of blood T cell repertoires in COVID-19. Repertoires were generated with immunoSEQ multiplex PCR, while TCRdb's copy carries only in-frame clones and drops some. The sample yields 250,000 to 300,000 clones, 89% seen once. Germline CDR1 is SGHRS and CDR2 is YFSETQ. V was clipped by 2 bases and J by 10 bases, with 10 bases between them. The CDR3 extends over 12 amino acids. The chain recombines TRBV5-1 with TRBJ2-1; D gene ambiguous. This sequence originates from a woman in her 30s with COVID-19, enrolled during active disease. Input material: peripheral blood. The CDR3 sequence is CASSFTTKEQFF. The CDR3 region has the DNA TGCGCCAGCAGCTTCACCACTAAAGAGCAGTTCTTC.